This TCR beta chain was captured by sequencing in a study of blood T cell repertoires in COVID-19. Study details: Whether acute or convalescent, the COVID-19 samples came from the United States, Italy and Spain. T cells, B-cell-depleted T cells, or PBMCs supplied cDNA or gDNA.

Sequenced by immunoSEQ multiplex PCR; TCRdb stores in-frame clones only, minus some. The sample holds around 120,000 clones, around 90% seen once. Seattle's cohort entered during active infection and was followed longitudinally. Germline V gives CDR1 LNHDA, CDR2 SQIVND (reference sequence). V lost 6 bases and J lost 3, with 12 bases in between. The CDR3 is 13 amino acids. The receptor was derived from a woman aged 55 to 70 with COVID-19, enrolled during active disease. The chain employs TRBV19 and TRBJ2-7, with TRBD1 as a possible D gene (6 bases). The sample was peripheral blood. CDR3 nucleotide sequence: TGTGCCAGTAGCCGGGACACGTTCTACGAGCAGTACTTC. Protein: CASSRDTFYEQYF.